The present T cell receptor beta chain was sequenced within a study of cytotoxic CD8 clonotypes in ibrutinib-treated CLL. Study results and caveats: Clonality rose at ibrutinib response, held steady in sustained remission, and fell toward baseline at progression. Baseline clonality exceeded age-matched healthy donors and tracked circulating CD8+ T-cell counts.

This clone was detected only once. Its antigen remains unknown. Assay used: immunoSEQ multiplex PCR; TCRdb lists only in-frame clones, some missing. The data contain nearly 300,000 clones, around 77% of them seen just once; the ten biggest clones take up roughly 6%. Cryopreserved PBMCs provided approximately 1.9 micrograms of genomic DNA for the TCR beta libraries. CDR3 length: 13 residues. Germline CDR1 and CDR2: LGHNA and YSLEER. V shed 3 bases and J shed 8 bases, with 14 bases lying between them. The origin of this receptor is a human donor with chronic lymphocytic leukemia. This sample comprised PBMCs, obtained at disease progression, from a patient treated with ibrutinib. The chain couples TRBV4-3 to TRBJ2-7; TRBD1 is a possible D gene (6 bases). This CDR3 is CASSQENRAQQYF. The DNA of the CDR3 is TGCGCCAGCAGCCAGGAGAACAGGGCACAGCAGTACTTC.